A selection of T cell receptor beta chains follows, all from one sample in a study of T-cell memory formation after mild COVID-19. TCRdb recomputed calls from the 5' RACE reads with MiXCR, one row per CDR3 protein. This table holds fewer than 450,000 distinct CDR3 sequences, around a fifth found once. The material sequenced was PBMCs or a T cell subset sorted from them (not recorded which). The receptors come from an adult woman who had mild COVID-19 (a few samples of this study predate the infection). Cell type and time point are not known. Both conserved end residues are part of each CDR3.

TRBJ1-6	TRBV27	16	CASSFLQGDNNSPLHF
TRBJ2-1	TRBV24-1	14	CATSVRTSMDEQFF
TRBJ2-2	TRBV9	21	CASSVGWGGRTTRGYTGELFF
TRBJ1-1	TRBV6-2/TRBV6-3	14	CASSYLAPKAEAFF
TRBJ1-2	TRBV2	13	CASSDRVSDGYTF
TRBJ1-2	TRBV11-2	15	CASSPNVGGPYGYTF
TRBJ1-5	TRBV6-2/TRBV6-3	14	CASQQSGGYQPQHF
TRBJ2-2	TRBV9	15	CASSVTGTNTGELFF
TRBJ2-1	TRBV7-2	16	CASSTGGTSSYNEQFF
TRBJ2-2	TRBV4-3	15	CASSQDFGISGELFF
TRBJ2-3	TRBV4-1	16	CASSPVGLAGTDTQYF
TRBJ1-3	TRBV10-3	15	CATTRRGSSGNTIYF
TRBJ1-6	TRBV20-1	15	CSDRLRDRGTSPLHF
TRBJ2-1	TRBV11-3	16	CASSSRTGSSYNEQFF
TRBJ2-7	TRBV7-9	15	CASSSQKGQVFEQYF
TRBJ1-4	TRBV5-1	14	CASSLDGNNEKLFF
TRBJ2-7	TRBV7-2	14	CASTPPDRSYEQYF
TRBJ2-1	TRBV12-3/TRBV12-4	15	CASSPRQGVVHEQFF
TRBJ2-7	TRBV4-1	12	CASSPLYYEQYF
TRBJ2-2	TRBV28	16	CAMGPGLLCWALLCLF
TRBJ2-5	TRBV20-1	14	CSARIRGSQETQYF
TRBJ2-2	TRBV9	15	CASSVGQVNTGELFF
TRBJ2-5	TRBV25-1	13	CASSSAYQETQYF
TRBJ2-1	TRBV11-1	16	CASSLVPLGSYNEQFF
TRBJ2-3	TRBV5-1	16	CASSFGGQGHTDTQYF
TRBJ1-1	TRBV29-1	11	CSVILSTEAFF
TRBJ2-3	TRBV5-1	13	CASRAASRDTQYF
TRBJ2-5	TRBV12-3/TRBV12-4	16	CASSFSGLAMVGTQYF
TRBJ1-2	TRBV12-3/TRBV12-4	14	CASSSMTGGYGYTF
TRBJ2-2	TRBV29-1	15	CSVEGQGINTGELFF
TRBJ1-1	TRBV27	14	CASSFRSVNTEAFF
TRBJ2-5	TRBV7-2	12	CASSLVPETQYF
TRBJ2-1	TRBV6-6	14	CASSYSEGRTEQFF
TRBJ2-1	TRBV24-1	14	CATSEQGAANEQFF
TRBJ2-1	TRBV6-2/TRBV6-3	15	CASSPMGGSDNEQFF
TRBJ2-1	TRBV7-2	17	CASDDRGGTGIYNEQFF
TRBJ2-7	TRBV27	13	CASSFFSSYEQYF
TRBJ2-1	TRBV24-1	18	CATSDSGSRRGGRSEQFF
TRBJ2-5	TRBV5-1	13	CASSNGGGETQYF
TRBJ2-7	TRBV20-1	16	CSAREMRGSGMYEQYF
TRBJ1-6	TRBV2	17	CASKRDEPPLYNSPLHF
TRBJ2-7	TRBV6-6	15	CASSPGGQGFDEQYF
TRBJ1-1	TRBV5-1	14	CASSLVEGSPEAFF
TRBJ1-5	TRBV27	17	CASSSSYRVAPNQPQHF
TRBJ2-1	TRBV14	13	CASSQQQGNEQFF
TRBJ2-5	TRBV25-1	15	CASSETTRVGETQYF
TRBJ1-1	TRBV18	14	CASSTRAGNTEAFF
TRBJ1-3	TRBV12-3/TRBV12-4	15	CASSLGGGGGNTIYF
TRBJ1-2	TRBV20-1	16	CSARAFHPTGVGGYTF
TRBJ2-3	TRBV4-1	14	CASAEGTGADTQYF
TRBJ2-5	TRBV12-3/TRBV12-4	17	CASRPHGPTNSGETQYF
TRBJ2-2	TRBV7-8	17	CASSLLAGAFNTGELFF
TRBJ2-5	TRBV15	16	CATGETGGLLRETQYF
TRBJ1-1	TRBV16	14	CASSQSAGSTEAFF
TRBJ1-2	TRBV28	12	CASSSVNYGYTF
TRBJ2-2	TRBV12-3/TRBV12-4	15	CASSARDLNTGELFF
TRBJ2-2	TRBV24-1	15	CVTSDPGGWAGELFF
TRBJ1-1	TRBV6-2/TRBV6-3	15	CASSDPGRPGTEAFF
TRBJ2-7	TRBV24-1	13	CATSPGSNYEQYF
TRBJ2-7	TRBV3-1	16	CASSHQDRGLAREQYF